This T cell receptor beta chain was identified in a study of blood T cell repertoires in COVID-19. Looking at the study overall: In each case, the material was cDNA or gDNA derived from T cells, B-cell-depleted T cells, or PBMCs.

How the authors handled the data: How many nucleated cells were present was estimated from reference gene primer amplification. Assay used: immunoSEQ multiplex PCR; TCRdb lists only in-frame clones, some missing. For V, J and clone size, that table is used; D and trimming come from the DNA. The table has about 110,000 clones, 85% seen once; the top ten hold about 12%. Sequenced material: peripheral blood. The receptor was isolated from a human donor in a cohort sampled during active COVID-19.

CDR3 sequence (DNA): TGCGCCAGCAGTCAATGTATGCCAGGGAATCAGCCCCAGCATTTT. This translates into CASSQCMPGNQPQHF. The V call is TRBV23-1, the J call TRBJ1-5; a possible D gene is TRBD1 (5 bases). TRBV23-1 is assigned to the ORF class and has an uncertain function. V was shortened by 1 base and J by 4 bases, with 11 bases between the two germline ends. The CDR3 loop spans 15 amino acids.